The present T cell receptor (beta chain) was sequenced within a study of T cell responses to AZD1222 COVID-19 vaccine. Study results and limitations: Baseline serostatus was positive in only five to seven AZD1222 recipients. Repertoires were obtained only post-peak T cell response.

Germline V CDR1 and CDR2: KGHSH, LQKENI. Trimming took off 1 base at V and 1 base at J, with 10 bases between the two ends. The CDR3 runs 15 residues. With respect to this clone: The antigen is not known.

TCRdb's copy holds only in-frame clones and misses some; the assay was immunoSEQ multiplex PCR. The data contain about 120,000 clones, over 80% of them singletons. This receptor was obtained from an adult in good health. This specimen consisted of peripheral blood, obtained on day 0 of AZD1222 vaccination. The chain combines TRBV18 with TRBJ1-1; possible D gene TRBD1, 6 bases. CDR3 nucleotide sequence: TGTGCCAGCTCACCACTTTGGACAGCGAACACTGAAGCTTTCTTT. Translation: CASSPLWTANTEAFF.